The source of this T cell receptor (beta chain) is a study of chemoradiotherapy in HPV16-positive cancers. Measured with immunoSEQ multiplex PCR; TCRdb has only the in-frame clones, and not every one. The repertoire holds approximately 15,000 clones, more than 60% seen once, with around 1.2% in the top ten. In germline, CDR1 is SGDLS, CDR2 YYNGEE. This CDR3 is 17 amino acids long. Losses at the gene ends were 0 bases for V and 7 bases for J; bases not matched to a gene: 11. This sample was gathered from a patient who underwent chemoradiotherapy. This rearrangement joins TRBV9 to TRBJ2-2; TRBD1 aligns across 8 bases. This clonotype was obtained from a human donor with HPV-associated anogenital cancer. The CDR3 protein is CASSVGGAGGRIGELFF. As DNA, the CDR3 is TGTGCCAGCAGCGTAGGTGGGGCAGGGGGCCGAATCGGGGAGCTGTTTTTT.